The entry below describes one T cell receptor beta chain. Its specificity is unknown. V lost 0 bases to trimming and J lost 4 bases, with 15 bases between them. CDR3 length equals 16 residues. Germline V lookup: CDR1 MGHRA, CDR2 YSYEKL. This record comes from a study of shared clonotypes between healthy human individuals. Turning to the study itself: There were three CD4 naive, three CD4 memory, two CD8 naive and one CD8 memory plates per donor.

Clones were sequenced by immunoSEQ multiplex PCR, and TCRdb holds only the in-frame ones, with some missing. The sample has approximately 2.5 million clones; roughly 93% are singletons. Whole-study findings and limits: The expectation was that sequencing depth would affect clonotype sharing among donors. Specimens sampled were limited to blood, with tissue repertoires likely differing.

Sequenced sample: naive CD4+ T cells from PBMCs. Sample subset: CD45RA+ positively selected. The receptor comes from a man aged 18 to 30 in good health. Some clones in this sample may be carry-over from other donors' samples. The chain combines TRBV4-1 with TRBJ1-2, with TRBD1 as a possible D gene (6 bases). The CDR3 DNA is TGCGCCAGCAGCCAAGATTGGCAGGGGACACTCTATGGCTACACCTTC. As protein: CASSQDWQGTLYGYTF.